These T cell receptor beta chains were read from a single sample in a study of T cell responses to AZD1222 COVID-19 vaccine. Produced via immunoSEQ multiplex PCR; TCRdb's table is partial and in-frame only. Here the sample spans roughly 95,000 clones, roughly nine tenths being singletons. This sample comprised peripheral blood, obtained 28 days after the second AZD1222 dose. The origin of the receptors is an adult who received the AZD1222 COVID-19 vaccine. The CDR3 runs from the conserved cysteine through the conserved F or W. The D gene is left open where the match is weak. For some rows the clone size is stated as once, few or many, or as a class when expanded; others skip it.

NA,TRBJ1-1,TRBV25-1,NA,TGTGCCAGCAGTTCACGGGTTTTCACTGAAGCTTTCTTT,CASSSRVFTEAFF
NA,TRBJ2-5,TRBV11-2,NA,TGTGCCAGCAGCTCCGGACACCAAGAGACCCAGTACTTC,CASSSGHQETQYF
NA,TRBJ1-1,TRBV25-1,NA,TGTGCCAGCAGTGATCATAGCAGGGACACTGAAGCTTTCTTT,CASSDHSRDTEAFF
NA,TRBJ1-2,TRBV10-3,TRBD1,TGTGCCATCAGTGAAGCCCAGGGGGACCCCTATGGCTACACCTTC,CAISEAQGDPYGYTF
NA,TRBJ2-1,TRBV5-1,NA,TGCGCCAGCAGCTTGGGGGCAGCGAACAATGAGCAGTTCTTC,CASSLGAANNEQFF
NA,TRBJ2-5,TRBV3-1/TRBV3-2,NA,TGTGCCAGCAGCCAAGGGGACCGAGAGACCCAGTACTTC,CASSQGDRETQYF
NA,TRBJ1-2,TRBV5-6,NA,TGTGCCAGCAGCTCGACACCCCAGGGAGTGGCCTATGGCTACACCTTC,CASSSTPQGVAYGYTF
NA,TRBJ2-7,TRBV14,NA,TGTGCCAGCAGCCAACTTATGTCCAGGGACGAGCAGTACTTC,CASSQLMSRDEQYF
NA,TRBJ1-1,TRBV7-8,NA,TGTGCCAGCAGCTTACTCCGCCAGGCGACAATGAACACTGAAGCTTTCTTT,CASSLLRQATMNTEAFF
NA,TRBJ2-7,TRBV12-3/TRBV12-4,NA,TGTGCCAGCAGCCTCAATGCTCCCTACGAGCAGTACTTC,CASSLNAPYEQYF
NA,TRBJ1-2,TRBV4-1,TRBD1,TGCGCCAGCAGCCCAGCCGGGACAGGGGTTAACTATGGCTACACCTTC,CASSPAGTGVNYGYTF
NA,TRBJ2-7,TRBV2,NA,TGTGCCAGCAGTGTGCGCGGGATTGATACCTCCTACGAGCAGTACTTC,CASSVRGIDTSYEQYF
once,TRBJ2-3,TRBV19,NA,TGTGCCAGTAGTATTCGTGCGGGAGATACGCAGTATTTT,CASSIRAGDTQYF
NA,TRBJ2-2,TRBV6-2/TRBV6-3,NA,TGTGCCAGCAGTTTGCCACAGAGACGCTCCGGGGAGCTGTTTTTT,CASSLPQRRSGELFF
NA,TRBJ1-3,TRBV4-3,NA,TGCGCCAGCAGCCAAGAGAGAGGGGCCTCTGGAAACACCATATATTTT,CASSQERGASGNTIYF
NA,TRBJ2-7,TRBV6-5,NA,TGTGCCAGCAGTTATTCGGCAGGGACCTACGAGCAGTACTTC,CASSYSAGTYEQYF
NA,TRBJ2-3,TRBV28,TRBD1,TGTGCCAGCTTGTTTGGGACAGGTAGCACAGATACGCAGTATTTT,CASLFGTGSTDTQYF
few,TRBJ1-6,TRBV5-1,NA,TGCGCCAGCAGCTCGGCAGGGGCCAAAAATTCACCCCTCCACTTT,CASSSAGAKNSPLHF
NA,TRBJ1-3,TRBV7-8,NA,TGTGCCAGCAGCTTAGACCTCTGGGGCTCAACGGGAAACACCATATATTTT,CASSLDLWGSTGNTIYF
NA,TRBJ2-2,TRBV5-6,TRBD1,TGTGCCAGCAGATCGACAGGGGCGAACACCGGGGAGCTGTTTTTT,CASRSTGANTGELFF
NA,TRBJ1-1,TRBV15,TRBD1,TGTGCCACCAGCAGAGCCTACAGGGGTGGTAGCACTGAAGCTTTCTTT,CATSRAYRGGSTEAFF